The 25 T cell receptor beta chains reported below all come from one sample, sequenced in a study of T cell changes during pregnancy in multiple sclerosis. Here immunoSEQ multiplex PCR was the method, and the copy in TCRdb shows in-frame clones only, minus some. This table has over 75,000 clones, 80% to 95% appearing once. The specimen was peripheral blood, collected in the first trimester of pregnancy. The receptors stem from a female donor with multiple sclerosis, enrolled in a pregnancy study.

Note on this clone: One junction end disagrees with the germline gene, perhaps due to a read error. The CDR3 here is CASSLGQGTEAFF. For the CDR3, the DNA is TGTGCTAGCAGCTTGGGACAGGGCACTGAAGCTTTCTTT. This chain connects TRBV7-7 to TRBJ1-1; 9 bases agree with TRBD1. CDR1 and CDR2 from the germline V gene are SSHAT and FNYEAQ (reference sequence). This CDR3 contains 13 residues.

The count of this clone is one. CDR3 sequence reads: CASSIGRGEQYF. The CDR3 DNA reads TGTGCCAGTAGTATAGGGAGGGGCGAGCAGTACTTC. The chain carries TRBV19 and TRBJ2-7, with D perhaps matching TRBD2 (6 bases). CDR1 and CDR2 from the germline V gene are LNHDA and SQIVND (reference sequence). The CDR3 consists of 12 residues. Deletions cut 1 base from V and 6 bases from J, with 7 bases between.

The chain has TRBV5-1 and TRBJ2-3, with 8 bases fitting TRBD2. The CDR3 runs 13 residues. The V gene end was trimmed by 5 bases and the J gene end by 3 bases; junction bases not matched to a gene: 2. Germline V gene data show CDR1 as SGHRS and CDR2 as YFSETQ. CDR3 region: CASRRGRTDTQYF. The CDR3 nucleotides are TGCGCCAGCAGGCGCGGGAGGACAGATACGCAGTATTTT.

The chain uses TRBV9 and TRBJ2-3; unclear D gene. Trimming removed 0 bases from V and 4 bases from J, with 12 bases in between. CDR3 length equals 15 residues. CDR1 is SGDLS and CDR2 is YYNGEE in the germline V gene. The DNA of the CDR3 is TGTGCCAGCAGCGTAGATGATAGCTCCGCAGATACGCAGTATTTT. It encodes CASSVDDSSADTQYF.

The chain couples TRBV29-1 to TRBJ2-1, with 11 nucleotides matching TRBD2. With V trimmed by 6 bases and J by 3 bases, 4 bases remained unmatched. Germline loops: CDR1 SQVTM, CDR2 ANQGSEA. The length of the CDR3 is 14 residues. CDR3 sequence: CSVTSGRNYNEQFF. The CDR3 nucleotides read TGCAGCGTAACTAGCGGGAGAAACTACAATGAGCAGTTCTTC.

The chain links TRBV28 to TRBJ2-1, with TRBD2 matching 7 bases. This CDR3 is built from 15 residues. Germline V gene lookup returns CDR1 MDHEN and CDR2 SYDVKM. Germline trimming cut 6 bases from V and 3 bases from J; bases unmatched to any gene: 8. DNA of the CDR3: TGTGCCAGCAGGGGCGGACTAGACAACTACAATGAGCAGTTCTTC. Its protein is CASRGGLDNYNEQFF.

The chain joins TRBV9 to TRBJ2-1, with 7 bases aligning to TRBD2. The CDR3 length is 19 residues. V was clipped by 0 bases and J by 6 bases; unmatched bases: 18. The germline V gene encodes CDR1 SGDLS and CDR2 YYNGEE. The CDR3 nucleotides are TGTGCCAGCAGCGTAGCTACGGCGACTAGCCGGGTGTCGGGCAATGAGCAGTTCTTC. It translates to CASSVATATSRVSGNEQFF.

The CDR3 reads CASSSAGTPNTGELFF. The CDR3 region has the DNA TGTGCCAGCAGCTCCGCCGGGACACCCAACACCGGGGAGCTGTTTTTT. The chain recombines TRBV5-4 with TRBJ2-2, with TRBD1 as a possible D gene (6 bases). CDR3 length: 16 amino acids. Deletions cut 3 bases from V and 2 bases from J, with 14 bases between. The germline V gene has CDR1 SGHNT and CDR2 YYREEE (reference sequence).

The chain is built from TRBV5-6 and TRBJ2-7; D gene ambiguous. Trimming stripped 1 base from V and 7 bases from J, with 6 bases between. Germline V gene data show CDR1 as SGHDT and CDR2 as YYEEEE. The CDR3 runs to 11 residues. The CDR3 reads CASSLMEEQYF. The CDR3 nucleotides are TGTGCCAGCAGCTTGATGGAGGAGCAGTACTTC.

CDR3 DNA sequence: TGTGCCAGTAGTATAGCGGGAGGTAAAAACGAGCAGTACTTC. Encoded protein: CASSIAGGKNEQYF. The chain has TRBV19 and TRBJ2-7; 7 bases match TRBD2. CDR1 is LNHDA and CDR2 is SQIVND in the germline V gene (reference sequence). This CDR3 has 14 residues. Trimming took 1 base from V and 5 from J; bases not matched to a gene: 5.

The rearrangement uses TRBV5-8 and TRBJ2-7; 8 bases agree with TRBD1. The trim removed 4 bases at V and 6 bases at J, leaving 6 bases unmatched. Per germline, CDR1 SGHTS and CDR2 YDEGEE. The CDR3 covers 13 residues. In DNA form, the CDR3 reads TGTGCCAGCAGCATCGACAGGGGCACCGAGCAGTACTTC. It encodes CASSIDRGTEQYF.

The chain is built from TRBV5-4 and TRBJ2-1, with TRBD1 identical over 7 bases. The germline V gene encodes CDR1 SGHNT and CDR2 YYREEE (reference sequence). The CDR3 loop spans 15 amino acids. Unmatched junction bases numbered 9, after V lost 4 bases and J lost 5 bases. CDR3 nucleotide sequence: TGTGCCAGCAGCCAGGTAGGGGGCGACCACAATGAGCAGTTCTTC. This gives the protein CASSQVGGDHNEQFF.

The chain uses TRBV30 and TRBJ2-2, with D hard to call. Per germline, CDR1 GTSNPN and CDR2 SVGIG (reference sequence). V was shortened by 5 bases and J by 0 bases, with 7 bases between the two germline ends. This CDR3 comprises 13 residues. CDR3: CAWAEANTGELFF. The DNA for the CDR3 is TGTGCCTGGGCTGAGGCGAACACCGGGGAGCTGTTTTTT.

This clone was picked up one time. The rearrangement uses TRBV19 and TRBJ2-3; a weak D match, TRBD1 (5 bases). Germline lookup yields CDR1 LNHDA and CDR2 SQIVND (reference sequence). V gave up 2 bases and J gave up 10 bases, with 13 bases separating them. This CDR3 has 13 residues. The CDR3, as DNA: TGTGCCAGTAGTATAAGGGCAGGGTTCTCGCAGTATTTT. As protein: CASSIRAGFSQYF.

V gene TRBV5-1 combines with J gene TRBJ1-2; weak D call: TRBD1 (5 bases). Trimming took off 0 bases at V and 6 bases at J, with 9 bases between the two ends. The CDR3 extends over 13 amino acids. Germline assignment: CDR1 SGHRS and CDR2 YFSETQ. DNA of the CDR3: TGCGCCAGCAGCTTGGGGGCAGGGAATGGCTACACCTTC. Translating gives CASSLGAGNGYTF.

This sequence joins TRBV13 and TRBJ2-5, with D perhaps matching TRBD1 (6 bases). The CDR3 covers 14 residues. V was shortened by 5 bases and J by 0 bases, with 10 bases between the two germline ends. The V gene's germline CDR1 is PRHDT and CDR2 FYEKMQ (reference sequence). CDR3 nucleotides: TGTGCCAGCAGCAGCTGGACAGACCAAGAGACCCAGTACTTC. Encoded protein: CASSSWTDQETQYF.

This clone was picked up one time. CDR3 sequence reads: CAWSVLRGEQYF. Written as DNA, the CDR3 is TGTGCCTGGAGTGTTTTAAGAGGCGAGCAGTACTTC. The V and J genes are TRBV30 and TRBJ2-7; D is ambiguous. This CDR3 has 12 residues. Germline CDR1 and CDR2: GTSNPN and SVGIG (reference sequence). V was clipped by 0 bases and J by 6 bases, with 9 bases between them.

The chain joins TRBV28 to TRBJ1-2; D perhaps matches TRBD1 (5 bases). Between the trimmed V and J ends, which lost 3 bases and 4 bases, there was a span of 9 bases. Germline CDR1 MDHEN, CDR2 SYDVKM. The CDR3 totals 13 residues. The CDR3 region has the DNA TGTGCCAGCAGTTTGTGGGGCGGCTATGGCTACACCTTC. Translation: CASSLWGGYGYTF.

The chain combines TRBV30 with TRBJ2-3, with 9 positions matching TRBD1. V lost 3 bases and J lost 4; bases outside the gene matches: 2. Germline V CDR1 and CDR2: GTSNPN, SVGIG (reference sequence). This CDR3 region has 13 residues. CDR3 bases: TGTGCCTGGAGCCGGACAGGGGCAGATACGCAGTATTTT. It codes for CAWSRTGADTQYF.

This clone was detected only once. The genes are TRBV4-2 and TRBJ2-1, with 7 nucleotides matching TRBD2. The CDR3 consists of 16 residues. Trimming removed 0 bases from V and 4 bases from J; junction bases left unmatched: 6. CDR1 is LGHNA and CDR2 is YNFKEQ in the germline V gene. The chain's CDR3 is CASSQDPSGLYNEQFF. In DNA form, the CDR3 reads TGTGCCAGCAGCCAAGATCCTAGCGGACTTTACAATGAGCAGTTCTTC.

This rearrangement joins TRBV6-1 to TRBJ2-5, with 8 nucleotides matching TRBD2. J gave up 4 bases and V 6 bases, and 10 bases lay outside the gene matches. The V gene's germline CDR1 is MNHNS and CDR2 SASEGT. The CDR3 covers 15 residues. CDR3 sequence: CASSGREDRLETQYF. The CDR3 nucleotides read TGTGCCAGCAGCGGGCGGGAGGACCGTTTAGAGACCCAGTACTTC.

This clone was observed once. The chain couples TRBV7-2 to TRBJ2-7, with D perhaps TRBD1 (5 bases). This CDR3 comprises 15 residues. V lost 7 bases and J lost 3, with 19 bases in between. Germline V gene lookup returns CDR1 SGHTA and CDR2 FQGNSA. CDR3 loop: CASTQGIRLGYEQYF. CDR3 nucleotide sequence: TGTGCCAGCACCCAGGGCATACGACTCGGCTACGAGCAGTACTTC.

V usage is TRBV29-1 and J usage is TRBJ2-1; 9 bases map to TRBD2. From germline, CDR1 is SQVTM and CDR2 ANQGSEA. The ends lost 8 bases at V and 5 bases at J; junction bases unmatched: 7. This CDR3 region has 13 residues. Here the CDR3 reads CSISGSFHNEQFF. The DNA for the CDR3 is TGCAGCATTAGCGGGAGTTTTCACAATGAGCAGTTCTTC.

This clone was recorded once. The chain employs TRBV6-1 and TRBJ1-5; 10 bases are a match to TRBD1. The J segment lost 3 bases and the V segment lost 6 bases, leaving 8 bases of the junction unmatched. The germline gives CDR1 MNHNS, CDR2 SASEGT. This CDR3 is built from 16 residues. The CDR3 sequence is CASSESGTGANQPQHF. The DNA of the CDR3 is TGTGCCAGCAGCGAATCCGGGACAGGGGCCAATCAGCCCCAGCATTTT.

The chain recombines TRBV14 with TRBJ1-3; D possibly corresponds to TRBD1 (5 bases). From germline, CDR1 is SGHDN and CDR2 FVKESK. Trimming took 10 bases from V and 4 from J, leaving 29 bases between them. The CDR3 is made up of 18 amino acids. This CDR3 is CAIPGAGKDLRDGNTIYF. The CDR3 DNA is TGTGCCATCCCTGGGGCAGGTAAAGACCTAAGAGACGGAAACACCATATATTTT. The full variable domain, with the rest looked up from reference TRBV14 and TRBJ1-3, is EAGVTQFPSHSVIEKGQTVTLRCDPISGHDNLYWYRRVMGKEIKFLLHFVKESKQDESGMPNNRFLAERTGGTYSTLKVQPAELEDSGVYFCAIPGAGKDLRDGNTIYFGEGSWLTVV.